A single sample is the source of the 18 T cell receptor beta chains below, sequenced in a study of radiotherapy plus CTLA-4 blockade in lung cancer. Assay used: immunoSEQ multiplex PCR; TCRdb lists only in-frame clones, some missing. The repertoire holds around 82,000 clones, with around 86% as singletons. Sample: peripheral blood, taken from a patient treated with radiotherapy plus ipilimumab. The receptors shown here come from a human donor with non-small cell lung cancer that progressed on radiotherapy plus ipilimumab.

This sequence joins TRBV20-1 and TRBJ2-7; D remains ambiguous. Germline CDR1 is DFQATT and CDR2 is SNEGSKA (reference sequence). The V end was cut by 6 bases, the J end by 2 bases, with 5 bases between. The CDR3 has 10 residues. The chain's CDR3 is CSARTYEQYF. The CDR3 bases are TGCAGTGCCAGAACCTACGAGCAGTACTTC.

The CDR3 loop reads CAISEPGTFKSSGYGYTF. In DNA form, the CDR3 reads TGTGCCATCAGTGAGCCCGGGACATTTAAAAGCTCGGGCTATGGCTACACCTTC. This chain joins TRBV10-3 and TRBJ1-2, with D possibly matching TRBD1 (6 bases). Germline V gives CDR1 ENHRY, CDR2 SYGVKD. The CDR3 loop spans 18 amino acids. V was clipped by 2 bases and J by 4 bases, with 23 bases between them.

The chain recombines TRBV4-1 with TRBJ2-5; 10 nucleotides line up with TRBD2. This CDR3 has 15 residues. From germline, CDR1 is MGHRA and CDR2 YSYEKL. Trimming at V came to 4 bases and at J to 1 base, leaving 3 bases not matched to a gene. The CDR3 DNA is TGCGCCAGCAGCCTTAGCGGGGGGACCCAAGAGACCCAGTACTTC. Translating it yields CASSLSGGTQETQYF.

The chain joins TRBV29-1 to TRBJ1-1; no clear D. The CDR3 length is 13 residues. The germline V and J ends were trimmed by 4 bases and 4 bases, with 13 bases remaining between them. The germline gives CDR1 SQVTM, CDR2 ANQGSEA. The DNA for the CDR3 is TGCAGCGTTGCCCAATCCCGTGGCACTGAAGCTTTCTTT. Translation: CSVAQSRGTEAFF.

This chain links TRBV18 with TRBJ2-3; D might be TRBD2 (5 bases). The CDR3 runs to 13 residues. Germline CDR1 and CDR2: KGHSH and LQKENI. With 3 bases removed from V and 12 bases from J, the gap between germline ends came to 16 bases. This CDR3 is CASSPGSSGDQYF. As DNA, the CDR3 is TGTGCCAGCTCACCGGGATCGAGCGGAGACCAGTATTTT. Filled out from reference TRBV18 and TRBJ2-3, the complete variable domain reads NAGVMQNPRHLVRRRGQEARLRCSPMKGHSHVYWYRQLPEEGLKFMVYLQKENIIDESGMPKERFSAEFPKEGPSILRIQQVVRGDSAAYFCASSPGSSGDQYFGPGTRLTVL.

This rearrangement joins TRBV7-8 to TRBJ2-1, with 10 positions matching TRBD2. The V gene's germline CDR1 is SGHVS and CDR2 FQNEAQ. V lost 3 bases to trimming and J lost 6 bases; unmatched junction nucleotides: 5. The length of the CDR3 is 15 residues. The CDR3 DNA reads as TGTGCCAGCAGCTTGAGCGGGGGGGCTTTCAATGAGCAGTTCTTC. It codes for CASSLSGGAFNEQFF.

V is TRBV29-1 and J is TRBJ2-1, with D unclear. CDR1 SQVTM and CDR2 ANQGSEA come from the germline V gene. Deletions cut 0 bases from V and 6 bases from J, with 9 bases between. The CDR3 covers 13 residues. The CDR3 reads CSVEDSPTNEQFF. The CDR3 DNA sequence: TGCAGCGTTGAAGATTCCCCCACCAATGAGCAGTTCTTC.

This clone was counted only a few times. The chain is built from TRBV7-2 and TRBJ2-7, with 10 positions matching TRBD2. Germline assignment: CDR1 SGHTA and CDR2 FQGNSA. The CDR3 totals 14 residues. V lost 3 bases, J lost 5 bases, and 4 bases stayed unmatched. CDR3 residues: CASSLSGRAHEQYF. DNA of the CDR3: TGTGCCAGCAGCTTGAGCGGGAGGGCCCACGAGCAGTACTTC.

The CDR3 DNA reads as TGCGCCAGCAGCCAACCTCGGGACAACTCCAACCCTAACTATGGCTACACCTTC. Translation: CASSQPRDNSNPNYGYTF. The genes are TRBV4-1 and TRBJ1-2; tentatively, D is TRBD1 (6 bases). This CDR3 has 18 residues. The V gene's germline CDR1 is MGHRA and CDR2 YSYEKL. V was clipped by 2 bases and J by 0 bases, with 19 bases between them.

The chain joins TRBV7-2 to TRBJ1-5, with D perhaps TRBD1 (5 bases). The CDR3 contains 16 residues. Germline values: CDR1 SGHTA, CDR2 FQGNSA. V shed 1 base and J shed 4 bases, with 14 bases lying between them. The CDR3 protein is CASSLVLQAGNQPQHF. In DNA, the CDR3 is TGTGCCAGCAGCTTAGTGTTACAGGCCGGAAATCAGCCCCAGCATTTT.

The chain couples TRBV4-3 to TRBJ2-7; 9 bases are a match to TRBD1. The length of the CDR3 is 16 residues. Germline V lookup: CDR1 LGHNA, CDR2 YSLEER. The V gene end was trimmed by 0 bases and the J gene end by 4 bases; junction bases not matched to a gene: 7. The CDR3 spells CASSQDTGTGSYEQYF. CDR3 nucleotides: TGCGCCAGCAGCCAAGATACCGGGACAGGGTCGTACGAGCAGTACTTC.

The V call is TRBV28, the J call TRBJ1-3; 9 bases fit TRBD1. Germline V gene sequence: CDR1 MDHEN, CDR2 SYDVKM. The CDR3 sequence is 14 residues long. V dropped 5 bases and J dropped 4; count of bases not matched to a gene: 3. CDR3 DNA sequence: TGTGCCAGCAGTGGCGGACAGGGGGGAAACACCATATATTTT. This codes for CASSGGQGGNTIYF.

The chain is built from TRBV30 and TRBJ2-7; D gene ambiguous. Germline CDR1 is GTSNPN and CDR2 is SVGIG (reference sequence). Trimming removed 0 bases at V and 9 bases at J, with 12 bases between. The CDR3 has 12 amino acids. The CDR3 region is CAWSVNEERQYF. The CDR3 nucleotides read TGTGCCTGGAGTGTAAATGAAGAGAGGCAGTACTTC.

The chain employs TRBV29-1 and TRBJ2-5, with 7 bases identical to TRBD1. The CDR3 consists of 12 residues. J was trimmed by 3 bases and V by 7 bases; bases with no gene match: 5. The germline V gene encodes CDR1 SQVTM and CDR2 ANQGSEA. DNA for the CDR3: TGCAGCGCCCGGGACAGTGAAGAGACCCAGTACTTC. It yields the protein CSARDSEETQYF.

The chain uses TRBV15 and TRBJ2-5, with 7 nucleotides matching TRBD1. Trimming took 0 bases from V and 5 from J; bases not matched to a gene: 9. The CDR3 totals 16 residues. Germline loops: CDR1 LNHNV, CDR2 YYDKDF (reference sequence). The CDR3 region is CATSRDRRGRGETQYF. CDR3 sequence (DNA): TGTGCCACCAGCAGAGATCGCCGGGGCAGGGGGGAGACCCAGTACTTC. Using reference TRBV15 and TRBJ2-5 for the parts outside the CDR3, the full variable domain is DAMVIQNPRYQVTQFGKPVTLSCSQTLNHNVMYWYQQKSSQAPKLLFHYYDKDFNNEADTPDNFQSRRPNTSFCFLDIRSPGLGDTAMYLCATSRDRRGRGETQYFGPGTRLLVL.

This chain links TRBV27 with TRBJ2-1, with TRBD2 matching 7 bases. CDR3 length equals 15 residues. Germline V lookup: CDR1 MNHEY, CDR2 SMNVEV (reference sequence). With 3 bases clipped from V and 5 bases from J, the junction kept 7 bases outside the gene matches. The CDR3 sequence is CASSLVTSRNNEQFF. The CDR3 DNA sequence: TGTGCCAGCAGTTTGGTGACTAGCAGAAACAATGAGCAGTTCTTC.

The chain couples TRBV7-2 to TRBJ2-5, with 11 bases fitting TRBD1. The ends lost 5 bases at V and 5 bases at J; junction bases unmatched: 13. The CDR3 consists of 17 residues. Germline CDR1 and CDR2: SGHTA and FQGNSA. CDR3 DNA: TGTGCCAGCAGCCCCGGGGGACAGGGGGTTAGGATGGAGACCCAGTACTTC. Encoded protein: CASSPGGQGVRMETQYF.

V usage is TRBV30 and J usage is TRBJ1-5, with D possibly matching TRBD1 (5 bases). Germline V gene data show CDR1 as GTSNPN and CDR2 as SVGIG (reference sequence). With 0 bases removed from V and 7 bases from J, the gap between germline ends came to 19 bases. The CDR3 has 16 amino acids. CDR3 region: CAWSVRWQGAHQPQHF. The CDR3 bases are TGTGCCTGGAGTGTACGCTGGCAGGGAGCACACCAGCCCCAGCATTTT.